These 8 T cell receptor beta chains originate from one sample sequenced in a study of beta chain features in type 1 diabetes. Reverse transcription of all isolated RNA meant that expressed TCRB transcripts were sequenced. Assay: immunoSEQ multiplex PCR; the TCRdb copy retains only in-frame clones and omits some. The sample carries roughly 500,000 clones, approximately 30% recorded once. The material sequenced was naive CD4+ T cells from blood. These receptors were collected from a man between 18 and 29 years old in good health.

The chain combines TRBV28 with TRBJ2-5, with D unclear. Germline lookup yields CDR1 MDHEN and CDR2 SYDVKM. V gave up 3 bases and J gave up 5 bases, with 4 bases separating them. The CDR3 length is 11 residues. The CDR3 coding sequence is TGTGCCAGCAGTTTCATGGAGACCCAGTACTTC. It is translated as CASSFMETQYF.

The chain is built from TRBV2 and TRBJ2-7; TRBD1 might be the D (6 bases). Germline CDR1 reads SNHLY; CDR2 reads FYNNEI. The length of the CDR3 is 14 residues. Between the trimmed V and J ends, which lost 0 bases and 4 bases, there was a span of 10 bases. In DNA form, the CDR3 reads TGTGCCAGCAGTGAAGCAGGGGGAAGGTACGAGCAGTACTTC. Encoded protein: CASSEAGGRYEQYF.

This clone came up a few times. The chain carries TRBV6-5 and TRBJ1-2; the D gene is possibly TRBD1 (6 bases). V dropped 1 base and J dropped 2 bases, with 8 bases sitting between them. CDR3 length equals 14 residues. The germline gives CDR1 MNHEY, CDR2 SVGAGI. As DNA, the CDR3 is TGTGCCAGCAGTTACTTCCAGGGGAACTATGGCTACACCTTC. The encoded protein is CASSYFQGNYGYTF.

The CDR3 reads CAWSRGTQNTEAFF. The CDR3 DNA follows: TGTGCCTGGAGCCGCGGCACACAGAACACTGAAGCTTTCTTT. The rearrangement links TRBV30 to TRBJ1-1; D gene ambiguous. Trimming removed 3 bases at V and 1 base at J, with 12 bases between. Germline V gene lookup returns CDR1 GTSNPN and CDR2 SVGIG (reference sequence). CDR3 size: 14 residues.

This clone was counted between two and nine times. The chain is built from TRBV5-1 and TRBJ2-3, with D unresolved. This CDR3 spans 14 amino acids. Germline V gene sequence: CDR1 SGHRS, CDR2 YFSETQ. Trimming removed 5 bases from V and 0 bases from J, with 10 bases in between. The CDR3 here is CASREVISTDTQYF. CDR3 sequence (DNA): TGCGCCAGCAGAGAGGTTATTAGCACAGATACGCAGTATTTT.

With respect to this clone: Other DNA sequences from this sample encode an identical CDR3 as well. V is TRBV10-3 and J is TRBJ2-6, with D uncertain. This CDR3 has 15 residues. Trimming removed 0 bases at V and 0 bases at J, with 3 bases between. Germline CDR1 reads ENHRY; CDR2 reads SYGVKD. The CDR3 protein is CAISESSSGANVLTF. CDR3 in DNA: TGTGCCATCAGTGAGTCGAGCTCTGGGGCCAACGTCCTGACTTTC.

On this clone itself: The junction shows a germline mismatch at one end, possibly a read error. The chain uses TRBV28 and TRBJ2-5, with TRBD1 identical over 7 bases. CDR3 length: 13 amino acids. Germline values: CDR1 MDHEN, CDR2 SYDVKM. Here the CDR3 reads CASSSQDREIQHF. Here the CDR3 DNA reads TGTGCCAGCAGTTCCCAAGACAGGGAAATTCAGCACTTC.

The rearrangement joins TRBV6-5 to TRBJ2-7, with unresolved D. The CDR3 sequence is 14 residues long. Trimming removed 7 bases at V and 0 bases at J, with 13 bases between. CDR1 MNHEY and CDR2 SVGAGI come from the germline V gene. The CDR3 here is CASTRTASSYEQYF. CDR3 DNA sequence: TGTGCCAGCACCCGGACCGCTAGCTCCTACGAGCAGTACTTC.